The 28 T cell receptor beta chains presented below share a single source sample, sequenced in a study of cytotoxic CD8 clonotypes in ibrutinib-treated CLL. Data came from immunoSEQ multiplex PCR; TCRdb stores just in-frame clones and leaves some out. The sample includes approximately 12,000 clones, approximately 65% of them seen just once. The specimen comprised PBMCs, sampled before ibrutinib treatment. The receptors originated from a human donor with chronic lymphocytic leukemia.

The J gene is TRBJ2-3, the V gene TRBV2; 9 bases align to TRBD2. The length of the CDR3 is 14 residues. V shed 7 bases, J shed 4 bases, and the junction held 6 bases outside the gene matches. Germline CDR1 reads SNHLY; CDR2 reads FYNNEI. In DNA form, the CDR3 reads TGTGCCAGCAACAAACTAGCGGGTGCAGATACGCAGTATTTT. This encodes CASNKLAGADTQYF.

The J gene is TRBJ1-5, the V gene TRBV7-9; D gene unclear. Per the germline V gene, CDR1 is SEHNR and CDR2 is FQNEAQ (reference sequence). V lost 4 bases and J lost 1, with 17 bases in between. This CDR3 spans 17 amino acids. CDR3 in amino acids: CASSSTASPVSNQPQHF. CDR3 sequence (DNA): TGTGCCAGCAGCTCCACCGCCTCCCCAGTGAGCAATCAGCCCCAGCATTTT.

This clone came up a few times. V usage is TRBV19 and J usage is TRBJ1-2; 8 bases line up with TRBD1. The CDR3 has 17 amino acids. Germline CDR1 is LNHDA and CDR2 is SQIVND (reference sequence). The junction had 14 bases not matched to a gene; V was cut back by 4 bases and J by 4 bases. CDR3 amino acids: CASSKGGAGGYGYGYTF. The CDR3 DNA sequence: TGTGCCAGTAGTAAAGGCGGGGCAGGGGGCTATGGCTATGGCTACACCTTC.

This sequence joins TRBV19 and TRBJ1-2, with D unclear. With 3 bases removed from V and 0 bases from J, the gap between germline ends came to 8 bases. The CDR3 contains 14 residues. Germline lookup yields CDR1 LNHDA and CDR2 SQIVND (reference sequence). The CDR3 reads CASSIFLANYGYTF. CDR3 nucleotide sequence: TGTGCCAGTAGTATCTTCCTGGCTAACTATGGCTACACCTTC.

This sequence joins TRBV4-2 and TRBJ2-5; 9 nucleotides align to TRBD2. J gave up 5 bases and V 1 base, and 14 bases lay outside the gene matches. This CDR3 contains 18 residues. Looked up from germline, CDR1 is LGHNA and CDR2 is YNFKEQ. The DNA for the CDR3 is TGTGCCAGCAGCCAAGCCCTCTGGGGGACTAGCAGTAATGAGACCCAGTACTTC. Amino acids: CASSQALWGTSSNETQYF.

This clone was observed a handful of times. Other DNA sequences in this specimen translate into the identical CDR3. The rearrangement uses TRBV6-1 and TRBJ2-7; D perhaps matches TRBD2 (6 bases). The CDR3 extends over 14 amino acids. Germline lookup yields CDR1 MNHNS and CDR2 SASEGT. Trimming shortened V by 4 bases and J by 0 bases, and 10 bases separated the two germline ends. Here the CDR3 reads CASSGRGSSYEQYF. In nucleotides, the CDR3 is TGTGCCAGCAGTGGGAGGGGTAGCTCCTACGAGCAGTACTTC.

The genes are TRBV11-2 and TRBJ1-6, with TRBD1 matching over 8 bases. This CDR3 comprises 14 residues. V lost 5 bases, J lost 7 bases, and 4 bases stayed unmatched. Looked up from germline, CDR1 is SGHAT and CDR2 is FQNNGV. This CDR3 is CASSPGQENSPLHF. The CDR3, as DNA: TGTGCCAGCAGCCCGGGACAGGAGAATTCACCCCTCCACTTT. Looking up the rest from reference TRBV11-2 and TRBJ1-6 gives the full variable domain: EAGVAQSPRYKIIEKRQSVAFWCNPISGHATLYWYQQILGQGPKLLIQFQNNGVVDDSQLPKDRFSAERLKGVDSTLKIQPAKLEDSAVYLCASSPGQENSPLHFGNGTRLTVT.

V usage is TRBV9 and J usage is TRBJ2-3; D is possibly TRBD1 or TRBD2 (5 bases each). The germline V and J ends were trimmed by 0 bases and 5 bases, with 10 bases remaining between them. Germline CDR1 and CDR2: SGDLS and YYNGEE. The CDR3 has 14 amino acids. Here the CDR3 reads CASSVVGAGDTQYF. The CDR3 nucleotides read TGTGCCAGCAGCGTAGTTGGGGCGGGAGATACGCAGTATTTT.

This clone occurred a few times. The CDR3 is CASSQGATNEKLFF. The CDR3 DNA is TGTGCCAGCTCACAGGGGGCAACTAATGAAAAACTGTTTTTT. The J gene is TRBJ1-4, the V gene TRBV18; D is possibly TRBD1 (6 bases). The CDR3 is 14 residues long. CDR1 is KGHSH, CDR2 LQKENI, per germline. V was shortened by 4 bases and J by 0 bases, with 6 bases between the two germline ends.

The chain uses TRBV6-5 and TRBJ1-2; 10 bases match TRBD1. V trimming: 0 bases; J trimming: 7 bases; junction bases outside the gene matches: 8. CDR1 and CDR2 (germline): MNHEY, SVGAGI. The CDR3 loop spans 16 amino acids. CDR3 sequence reads: CASSYSNPGQGIGYTF. As DNA, the CDR3 is TGTGCCAGCAGTTACTCGAATCCGGGACAGGGGATTGGCTACACCTTC.

The chain is built from TRBV18 and TRBJ1-5, with D uncertain. This CDR3 comprises 15 residues. Trimming removed 3 bases at V and 1 base at J, with 10 bases between. Germline V gives CDR1 KGHSH, CDR2 LQKENI. For the CDR3, the DNA is TGTGCCAGCTCACCCTCGTCCACGAGCAATCAGCCCCAGCATTTT. Translating it yields CASSPSSTSNQPQHF.

V is TRBV7-3 and J is TRBJ2-5; 8 bases align to TRBD1. CDR1 is SGHTA and CDR2 is FQGTGA in the germline V gene. This CDR3 comprises 14 residues. J gave up 4 bases and V 4 bases, and 5 bases lay outside the gene matches. DNA for the CDR3: TGTGCCAGCAGCTCACAGGGGGTGGGAGAGACCCAGTACTTC. It is translated as CASSSQGVGETQYF.

The chain combines TRBV6-1 with TRBJ2-7; possible D gene TRBD1, 6 bases. V was cut by 4 bases and J by 0 bases, with 10 bases left in between. The CDR3 loop spans 14 amino acids. Germline CDR1 is MNHNS and CDR2 is SASEGT. The CDR3: CASSGQVSSYEQYF. The DNA for the CDR3 is TGTGCCAGCAGTGGACAGGTAAGCTCCTACGAGCAGTACTTC.

V and J are TRBV19 and TRBJ2-7; D may correspond to TRBD1 or TRBD2 (5 bases each). CDR3 length equals 15 residues. Trimming left V 3 bases short and J 3 bases short, with 15 bases between. Germline V gene data show CDR1 as LNHDA and CDR2 as SQIVND (reference sequence). The CDR3 loop is CASSIGAGAGYEQYF. The CDR3 DNA reads TGTGCCAGTAGTATCGGGGCCGGGGCGGGCTACGAGCAGTACTTC.

The chain combines TRBV9 with TRBJ2-5; possibly TRBD2 for D (7 bases). The germline V and J ends were trimmed by 9 bases and 2 bases, with 17 bases remaining between them. The germline V gene encodes CDR1 SGDLS and CDR2 YYNGEE. This CDR3 is built from 14 residues. The CDR3 sequence: CATLRGGQQETQYF. For the CDR3, the DNA is TGTGCCACCCTCCGCGGGGGCCAACAAGAGACCCAGTACTTC.

There are a few counts of this clone. V is TRBV7-6 and J is TRBJ2-1; a possible D gene is TRBD2 (6 bases). Germline loops: CDR1 SGHVS, CDR2 FNYEAQ. Trimming shortened V by 0 bases and J by 5 bases, and 11 bases separated the two germline ends. The CDR3 consists of 15 residues. CDR3 loop: CASSLAAGSNNEQFF. The CDR3 nucleotides are TGTGCCAGCAGCTTAGCGGCCGGGAGCAACAATGAGCAGTTCTTC.

The rearrangement links TRBV6-5 to TRBJ1-5, with a possible D match to TRBD1 (5 bases). CDR3 length equals 14 residues. The germline V gene has CDR1 MNHEY and CDR2 SVGAGI. Trimming pared 6 bases from V and 0 bases from J, leaving 9 bases between. DNA for the CDR3: TGTGCCAGCAGCCCCGGGACTAGCAATCAGCCCCAGCATTTT. Translation gives CASSPGTSNQPQHF.

The V call is TRBV6-6, the J call TRBJ1-2, with D possibly TRBD1 on 5 matching bases. The germline V gene has CDR1 MNHNY and CDR2 SVGAGI (reference sequence). The CDR3 is 12 amino acids. Trimming removed 5 bases at V and 3 bases at J, with 7 bases between. CDR3 protein: CASSVGDYGYTF. The DNA of the CDR3 is TGTGCCAGCAGTGTGGGGGACTATGGCTACACCTTC.

Judged by abundance, this clone is medium-sized (0.01 to 0.1%). This sequence joins TRBV27 and TRBJ2-7; D remains unclear. Germline assignment: CDR1 MNHEY and CDR2 SMNVEV (reference sequence). The CDR3 sequence is 12 residues long. V was clipped by 4 bases and J by 1 base, with 5 bases between them. As DNA, the CDR3 is TGTGCCAGCAGTTCCACTTCCTACGAGCAGTACTTC. It codes for CASSSTSYEQYF.

This clone showed up just a few times. V and J are TRBV2 and TRBJ2-4, with 12 bases aligning to TRBD1. From germline, CDR1 is SNHLY and CDR2 FYNNEI. J was trimmed by 7 bases and V by 10 bases; bases with no gene match: 11. The CDR3 runs 15 residues. The CDR3 here is CATLPWDRGRNIQYF. The CDR3 DNA follows: TGTGCCACCCTTCCCTGGGACAGGGGGCGTAACATTCAGTACTTC.

This clone was observed a handful of times. This sequence joins TRBV7-8 and TRBJ1-1; D not certain. Trimming removed 4 bases from V and 2 bases from J, with 11 bases in between. The germline CDR1 and CDR2 sequences are SGHVS and FQNEAQ. The CDR3 covers 14 residues. CDR3 DNA: TGTGCCAGCAGCTCCCGGGAGACAAACACTGAAGCTTTCTTT. Amino acid sequence: CASSSRETNTEAFF.

The chain carries TRBV7-9 and TRBJ2-7; D not resolved. The CDR3 is 15 amino acids. Germline V gene sequence: CDR1 SEHNR, CDR2 FQNEAQ (reference sequence). V was cut by 5 bases and J by 6 bases, with 20 bases left in between. The CDR3 reads CASSPRTGNSVEQYF. CDR3 nucleotide sequence: TGTGCCAGCAGCCCTCGGACCGGCAACTCAGTCGAGCAGTACTTC.

J is TRBJ2-7 and V is TRBV28; no definite D call. CDR1 MDHEN and CDR2 SYDVKM come from the germline V gene. V was clipped by 3 bases and J by 5 bases, with 11 bases between them. There are 13 residues in the CDR3. CDR3 amino acids: CASSLDGLNEQYF. The CDR3 bases are TGTGCCAGCAGTTTGGATGGGCTGAACGAGCAGTACTTC.

CDR3 sequence: CAWSVPNQPQHF. In DNA, the CDR3 is TGTGCCTGGAGTGTCCCCAATCAGCCCCAGCATTTT. V and J are TRBV30 and TRBJ1-5, with D uncertain. CDR1 is GTSNPN and CDR2 is SVGIG in the germline V gene (reference sequence). The CDR3 length is 12 residues. The V end lost 0 bases, the J end lost 3 bases, and 3 bases lay between the germline ends.

The V and J genes are TRBV5-1 and TRBJ2-1, with 9 bases fitting TRBD2. V lost 3 bases and J lost 4; bases outside the gene matches: 11. CDR1 SGHRS and CDR2 YFSETQ come from the germline V gene. The CDR3 totals 17 residues. The CDR3 region has the DNA TGCGCCAGCAGCTCCCTCCTGGGGGCGGGGGGGTACAATGAGCAGTTCTTC. Protein product: CASSSLLGAGGYNEQFF.

V and J are TRBV2 and TRBJ1-1, with 7 bases fitting TRBD1. The CDR3 extends over 16 amino acids. Losses at the gene ends were 3 bases for V and 3 bases for J; bases not matched to a gene: 10. The germline gives CDR1 SNHLY, CDR2 FYNNEI. CDR3 region: CASSEGGDSSDTEAFF. CDR3 nucleotide sequence: TGTGCCAGCAGTGAGGGGGGGGACAGCTCGGACACTGAAGCTTTCTTT.

The V call is TRBV7-2, the J call TRBJ2-7; 11 bases are shared with TRBD2. The germline V gene has CDR1 SGHTA and CDR2 FQGNSA. This CDR3 is 15 amino acids long. J lost 1 base, V lost 5 bases, and 4 bases had no gene match. DNA for the CDR3: TGTGCCAGCAGCCGGGGACTAGCGGTGTCCTACGAGCAGTACTTC. Protein: CASSRGLAVSYEQYF.

The table lists this clone with a few counts. V is TRBV4-1 and J is TRBJ1-2, with D possibly matching TRBD1 (6 bases). The CDR3 is 16 residues long. The V gene's germline CDR1 is MGHRA and CDR2 YSYEKL. V shed 4 bases and J shed 4 bases, with 19 bases lying between them. As DNA, the CDR3 is TGCGCCAGCAGCCTAGAAGGGGGGCTGGGATCCTATGGCTACACCTTC. This sequence encodes CASSLEGGLGSYGYTF.